This T cell receptor (beta chain) was sequenced for a study of radiation and T cells in renal cell carcinoma. Regarding the study as a whole: Pretreatment tumor biopsies were lacking, so baseline clonotypes are unknown. Dominant CDR3 motifs were more common in irradiated tumors than controls. In nephrectomy-only tumors, top 100 clonotypes averaged roughly 45%, versus 54% irradiated. Top tumor clonotypes rose in blood 2 weeks post-radiation, then contracted.

Profiled with immunoSEQ multiplex PCR; TCRdb holds only in-frame clones, not every one. The data contain roughly 23,000 clones, about 51% of them singletons. The CDR3 spans 15 residues. V lost 5 bases to trimming and J lost 3 bases; unmatched junction nucleotides: 4. Per the germline V gene, CDR1 is SGDLS and CDR2 is YYNGEE. Described treatment: 15 Gy SBRT to primary tumor, nephrectomy 4 weeks later. Comment on this clone: Antigen unknown.

The receptor was derived from a woman between 45 and 60 years old with renal cell carcinoma. The genes are TRBV9 and TRBJ2-1; 11 bases align to TRBD2. The material was tumor tissue, obtained from a patient whose treatment included radiotherapy and nephrectomy. The CDR3 is CASSASGGHYNEQFF. The CDR3 DNA sequence: TGTGCCAGCAGTGCTAGCGGGGGGCACTACAATGAGCAGTTCTTC.